The 10 T cell receptor beta chains presented below share a single source sample, sequenced in a study of T cell repertoires in ileal Crohn's disease. Time point meaning: neoterminal ileum biopsy at postoperative endoscopy, about 6 months after surgery. TCRdb's copy holds only in-frame clones and misses some; the assay was immunoSEQ multiplex PCR. The sample has roughly 13,000 clones, 80% to 90% seen once. What was sequenced was ileal tissue. The receptors come from an adult with Crohn's disease.

A few counts support this clone. The chain recombines TRBV6-4 with TRBJ2-1, with TRBD2 as a possible D gene (6 bases). Germline V CDR1 and CDR2: MRHNA, SNTAGT. V was pared by 0 bases and J by 4 bases, with 10 bases between. This CDR3 comprises 15 residues. CDR3 DNA: TGTGCCAGCAGTGACTCGGGCGGGGCGTACAATGAGCAGTTCTTC. It specifies CASSDSGGAYNEQFF.

V usage is TRBV4-3 and J usage is TRBJ1-2; D is ambiguous. Germline V CDR1 and CDR2: LGHNA, YSLEER. CDR3 length: 13 amino acids. V dropped 1 base and J dropped 5 bases, with 8 bases sitting between them. The CDR3 sequence is CASSQAVTYGYTF. The DNA of the CDR3 is TGCGCCAGCAGCCAAGCGGTAACTTATGGCTACACCTTC.

The rearrangement links TRBV7-2 to TRBJ1-1, with D hard to call. CDR1 is SGHTA, CDR2 FQGNSA, per germline. Trimming shortened V by 1 base and J by 4 bases, and 16 bases separated the two germline ends. The length of the CDR3 is 16 residues. The CDR3, as DNA: TGTGCCAGCAGCTTAGAGGCGGGAAGGTGGGGCACTGAAGCTTTCTTT. Amino acid sequence: CASSLEAGRWGTEAFF.

The genes are TRBV11-1 and TRBJ2-1; 9 positions agree with TRBD1. With 4 bases clipped from V and 4 bases from J, the junction kept 8 bases outside the gene matches. This CDR3 has 16 residues. CDR1 and CDR2 (germline): SGHAT, FQDESV (reference sequence). The CDR3 bases are TGTGCCAGCAGCTCCCAGGACAGGGGTATTTACAATGAGCAGTTCTTC. Protein product: CASSSQDRGIYNEQFF.

By share, this clone counts as large. The J gene is TRBJ2-3, the V gene TRBV6-1, with a weak D call TRBD2 (5 bases). In germline, CDR1 is MNHNS, CDR2 SASEGT. The CDR3 length is 12 residues. V shed 10 bases and J shed 2 bases, with 10 bases lying between them. The CDR3 DNA reads as TGTGCCACCTGGGGAGACACAGATACGCAGTATTTT. As protein: CATWGDTDTQYF.

The CDR3 sequence is CASSYSAGYEAFF. The CDR3 DNA is TGTGCCAGCAGTTACTCGGCGGGTTATGAAGCTTTCTTT. The V and J genes are TRBV6-5 and TRBJ1-1; no clear D. V was trimmed by 0 bases and J by 7 bases, leaving 9 bases between them. There are 13 residues in the CDR3. CDR1 and CDR2 from the germline V gene are MNHEY and SVGAGI.

The chain links TRBV12-5 to TRBJ2-1, with a weak D call TRBD2 (6 bases). Germline loops: CDR1 LGHNT, CDR2 FRNRAP. V lost 5 bases and J 9 bases, leaving 14 bases between the germline ends. The CDR3 contains 13 residues. The CDR3 spells CASGGPGGGEQFF. The DNA for the CDR3 is TGTGCTAGTGGTGGCCCCGGGGGTGGTGAGCAGTTCTTC.

The chain combines TRBV7-2 with TRBJ2-7; D not resolved. CDR1 is SGHTA, CDR2 FQGNSA, per germline. This CDR3 is 12 amino acids long. Trimming removed 5 bases at V and 6 bases at J, with 11 bases between. CDR3: CASSLGPGEQYF. The CDR3 DNA sequence: TGTGCCAGCAGCCTCGGTCCAGGCGAGCAGTACTTC.

This chain connects TRBV5-4 to TRBJ2-5, with D possibly matching TRBD2 (7 bases). CDR1 and CDR2 from the germline V gene are SGHNT and YYREEE (reference sequence). Trimming shortened V by 4 bases and J by 1 base, and 14 bases separated the two germline ends. CDR3 length: 15 amino acids. The CDR3 nucleotides read TGTGCCAGCAGCCGGGGGCGGGGGACCCAAGAGACCCAGTACTTC. This codes for CASSRGRGTQETQYF.

The genes are TRBV2 and TRBJ2-3; D ambiguous. The V gene's germline CDR1 is SNHLY and CDR2 FYNNEI. V was shortened by 8 bases and J by 5 bases, with 5 bases between the two germline ends. The CDR3 contains 10 residues. The CDR3 DNA sequence: TGTGCCAGCGGCATAGATACGCAGTATTTT. It encodes CASGIDTQYF.